The 8 T cell receptor beta chains in this list originate from one sample, sequenced in a study of blood T cell repertoires in COVID-19. This table comes from immunoSEQ multiplex PCR, and its TCRdb copy is limited to in-frame clones, with some not included. The sample holds more than 150,000 clones, approximately 87% seen once. The sequencing input was peripheral blood. These TCRs come from a woman aged 70-85 years with COVID-19, enrolled during active disease.

The V gene is TRBV2, the J gene TRBJ1-4; perhaps TRBD1 as D (6 bases). This CDR3 region has 13 residues. Germline lookup yields CDR1 SNHLY and CDR2 FYNNEI. Between the trimmed V and J ends, which lost 7 bases and 6 bases, there was a span of 12 bases. CDR3 sequence: CASTHNRDEKLFF. In DNA form, the CDR3 reads TGTGCCAGCACCCATAACAGGGATGAAAAACTGTTTTTT.

The chain is built from TRBV7-9 and TRBJ1-2, with D perhaps TRBD1 (5 bases). V lost 0 bases and J 10 bases, leaving 9 bases between the germline ends. This CDR3 has 12 residues. Germline V gene sequence: CDR1 SEHNR, CDR2 FQNEAQ (reference sequence). The CDR3 spells CASSLAQGSYTF. The CDR3 nucleotides read TGTGCCAGCAGCTTAGCGCAGGGATCCTACACCTTC. Full variable domain (outside the CDR3, taken from reference TRBV7-9 and TRBJ1-2): DTGVSQNPRHKITKRGQNVTFRCDPISEHNRLYWYRQTLGQGPEFLTYFQNEAQLEKSRLLSDRFSAERPKGSFSTLEIQRTEQGDSAMYLCASSLAQGSYTFGSGTRLTVV.

The chain uses TRBV9 and TRBJ2-5; TRBD2 matches at 13 bases. Trimming cost V 3 bases and J 2 bases; bases outside gene matches: 4. The CDR3 contains 16 residues. CDR1 is SGDLS, CDR2 YYNGEE, per germline. CDR3: CASSATSGRGQETQYF. In DNA form, the CDR3 reads TGTGCCAGCAGCGCCACTAGCGGGAGGGGACAAGAGACCCAGTACTTC.

The V gene is TRBV24-1, the J gene TRBJ2-4; D is possibly TRBD2 (7 bases). V was shortened by 7 bases and J by 8 bases, with 14 bases between the two germline ends. Looked up from germline, CDR1 is KGHDR and CDR2 is SFDVKD. The CDR3 has 13 amino acids. The DNA for the CDR3 is TGTGCCACCAGCAATACAGGGAGGGACATTCAGTACTTC. It codes for CATSNTGRDIQYF.

The J gene is TRBJ1-1, the V gene TRBV5-1; D unclear. The germline V gene has CDR1 SGHRS and CDR2 YFSETQ. This CDR3 is 13 amino acids long. V lost 2 bases, J lost 8 bases, and 13 bases lay in between. CDR3 coding DNA: TGCGCCAGCAGCTTCGGGGAGGGTGGGGAAGCTTTCTTT. Translation: CASSFGEGGEAFF.

This sequence joins TRBV27 and TRBJ1-6, with TRBD1 matching over 9 bases. V trimming: 6 bases; J trimming: 9 bases; junction bases outside the gene matches: 12. The CDR3 consists of 16 residues. Germline CDR1 is MNHEY and CDR2 is SMNVEV (reference sequence). The CDR3 nucleotides read TGTGCCAGCAGGCTCAAACCGGGACAGGGTTCTTCACCCCTCCACTTT. Translation gives CASRLKPGQGSSPLHF.

The chain links TRBV30 to TRBJ1-3; D ambiguous. The CDR3 is made up of 15 amino acids. Trimming stripped 5 bases from V and 2 bases from J, with 16 bases between. CDR1 is GTSNPN, CDR2 SVGIG, per germline (reference sequence). This CDR3 is CAWGPGMAPGNTIYF. CDR3 bases: TGTGCCTGGGGACCGGGGATGGCGCCTGGAAACACCATATATTTT. Full variable domain (outside the CDR3, taken from reference TRBV30 and TRBJ1-3): SQTIHQWPATLVQPVGSPLSLECTVEGTSNPNLYWYRQAAGRGLQLLFYSVGIGQISSEVPQNLSASRPQDRQFILSSKKLLLSDSGFYLCAWGPGMAPGNTIYFGEGSWLTVV.

The rearrangement links TRBV28 to TRBJ1-1; the D gene is possibly TRBD1 (5 bases). The germline V and J ends were trimmed by 5 bases and 7 bases, with 17 bases remaining between them. This CDR3 comprises 14 residues. Germline values: CDR1 MDHEN, CDR2 SYDVKM. The CDR3 here is CASSPSDKPYEAFF. The CDR3 DNA follows: TGTGCCAGCAGTCCTTCGGACAAACCATATGAAGCTTTCTTT.